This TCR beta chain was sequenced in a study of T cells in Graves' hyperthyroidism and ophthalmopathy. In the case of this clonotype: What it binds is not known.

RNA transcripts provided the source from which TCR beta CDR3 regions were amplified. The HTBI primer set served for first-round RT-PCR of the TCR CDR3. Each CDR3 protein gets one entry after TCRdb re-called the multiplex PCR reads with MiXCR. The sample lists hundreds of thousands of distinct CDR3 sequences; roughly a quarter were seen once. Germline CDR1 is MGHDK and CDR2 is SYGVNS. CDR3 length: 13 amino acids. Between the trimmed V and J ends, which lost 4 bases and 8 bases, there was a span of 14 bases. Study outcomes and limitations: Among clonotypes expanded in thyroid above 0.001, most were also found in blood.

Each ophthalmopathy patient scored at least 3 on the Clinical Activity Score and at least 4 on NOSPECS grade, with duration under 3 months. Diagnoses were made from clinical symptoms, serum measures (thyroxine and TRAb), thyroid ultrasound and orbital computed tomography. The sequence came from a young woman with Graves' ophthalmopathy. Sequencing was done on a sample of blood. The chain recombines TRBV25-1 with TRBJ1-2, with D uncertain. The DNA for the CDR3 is TGTGCCAGCAGTGCAGCCGGGAAGGACGGCTACACCTTC. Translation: CASSAAGKDGYTF.